These 3 T cell receptor beta chains share one sample of origin, sequenced in a study of Ad26.COV2.S vaccination and SARS-CoV-2 variants. As to treatment: about 20 received Ad26.COV2.S at low or high dose, single or two shots; 5 received placebo; per-sample allocation not given. It was on day 63 after the first vaccine or placebo injection that samples were taken. This table comes from immunoSEQ multiplex PCR, and its TCRdb copy is limited to in-frame clones, with some not included. The sample includes 300,000 to 500,000 clones, approximately 86% of them seen just once. The source was peripheral blood, collected in a trial of Ad26.COV2.S vaccine versus placebo. The receptors were gathered from a person between 18 and 59 years old who received the Ad26.COV2.S COVID-19 vaccine or a placebo.

This clone is a singleton in its sample. The rearrangement joins TRBV5-6 to TRBJ1-2; 7 nucleotides align to TRBD1. Germline assignment: CDR1 SGHDT and CDR2 YYEEEE. After removal of 0 bases from V and 7 bases from J, the junction contained 12 bases not matched to a gene. The CDR3 runs 16 residues. CDR3 nucleotides: TGTGCCAGCAGCTTGGCGACAGGGTTGTCCTTGGGTGGCTACACCTTC. Amino acid sequence: CASSLATGLSLGGYTF.

Written as DNA, the CDR3 is TGTGCCAGCAGCGTAGCAGGGGGGCAGGGGGCCTTCGGGGAGCTGTTTTTT. Residues: CASSVAGGQGAFGELFF. The chain combines TRBV9 with TRBJ2-2; TRBD1 matches 8 bases. V shed 0 bases, J shed 7 bases, and the junction held 11 bases outside the gene matches. This CDR3 is built from 17 residues. CDR1 and CDR2 from the germline V gene are SGDLS and YYNGEE.

The rearrangement uses TRBV14 and TRBJ1-2; 9 positions agree with TRBD1. The CDR3 extends over 17 amino acids. Unmatched junction bases numbered 8, after V lost 1 base and J lost 2 bases. The germline V gene has CDR1 SGHDN and CDR2 FVKESK. The CDR3 DNA reads TGTGCCAGCAGCCAAGGACAGGGGGTTTGGCTGAACTATGGCTACACCTTC. Translated, it gives CASSQGQGVWLNYGYTF.